This record concerns one TCR beta chain sequence. These data belong to a study of blood T cell repertoires in COVID-19. Across the whole study: T cells, B-cell-depleted T cells, or PBMCs provided the cDNA or gDNA that served as material.

Clones were sequenced by immunoSEQ multiplex PCR, and TCRdb holds only the in-frame ones, with some missing. The sample has more than 150,000 clones, 75% to 85% seen once. V dropped 6 bases and J dropped 8 bases, with 13 bases sitting between them. This CDR3 comprises 11 residues. In germline, CDR1 is DFQATT, CDR2 SNEGSKA (reference sequence). This TCR was sampled from a woman older than 75 with COVID-19, enrolled during active disease. The gene calls are TRBV20-1 and TRBJ1-2, with D tentatively TRBD1 (6 bases). The sequenced sample was peripheral blood. CDR3 nucleotides: TGCAGTGCGACGACAGGTACCGGCTACACCTTC. Its translation: CSATTGTGYTF.